This TCR beta chain was sequenced for a study of blood T cell repertoires in COVID-19 (dated by TCRdb to about 2020). With regard to the full study: The collaborator samples originated in the United States, Italy and Spain and spanned the acute and convalescent phases of COVID-19. The material from the prospective study consisted of cDNA or gDNA derived from T cells, B-cell-depleted T cells, or PBMCs. The dataset comprised deeply sampled blood TCRbeta repertoires from subjects exposed to, actively infected with, or recovered from COVID-19. The repertoires were released in a freely available public database meant as a resource for research on the immune response to SARS-CoV-2. Samples came from the ongoing ImmuneRACE study (first 160 participants) plus 1,254 subjects from 6 global collaborators. Sample metadata almost always included a de-identified subject ID, COVID-19 status, age in years and sex. Where available, HLA class I and class II types were taken from metadata supplied by the sample provider and were not determined by assay-based typing.

The collaborating institutions used their own protocols to collect whole blood in K2EDTA tubes. For TCRbeta analysis, collaborators shipped samples in one of three forms: frozen whole blood, isolated PBMCs, or DNA extracted from either of those sample types. Details on this clone: This receptor's antigen is unknown. Base qualities are not at hand, and no much larger clone is one base apart.

Results the study describes overall, beyond this receptor: How much clinical and demographic metadata was included differed by source and by participant, and the metadata was provided uncurated.

The trim is 2 bases for V and 4 bases for J, with a gap of 11 bases between the germline ends. The germline V gene specifies MNHEY as CDR1 and SVGEGT as CDR2. Measured from the cysteine to the phenylalanine, the CDR3 is 14 residues long. Of all the DNA, just the CDR3 is kept, 42 bases in frame from base 1. The immunoSEQ Assay, a bias-controlled multiplex PCR, was used to amplify TCRbeta CDR3 regions from genomic DNA. Per the source publication's procedure: The number of nucleated cells in each sample was estimated by amplification of reference gene primers within the assay. To quantify the absolute abundance of each unique TCRbeta CDR3 rearrangement, sequence reads were collapsed and filtered. For each sample, productive Simpson clonality was calculated by taking the square root of Simpson's diversity index across productive rearrangements. As stored in TCRdb, this immuneACCESS dataset retains in-frame rearrangements with V and J assigned. A fraction of the clones does not appear; measured against another copy, unresolved V genes explain less than half of the discrepancy, and the remainder lacks a known reason. V and J calls and clone size are copied from that table; D and trimming were computed from the DNA. Here the sample has 35,000 to 45,000 clones; approximately 85% occur a single time. The top ten constitute 9% to 15% of the sample.

The sequencing input was peripheral blood. The receptor chain draws on TRBV6-2 or TRBV6-3 and TRBJ2-5; TRBD2 might be the D gene, on 6 matching bases. The receptor's source is a human donor in a cohort sampled during active COVID-19. In nucleotides, the sequence is TGTGCCAGCAGTTACCCTTGGGGAGGAGAGACCCAGTACTTC. This is translated as CASSYPWGGETQYF.